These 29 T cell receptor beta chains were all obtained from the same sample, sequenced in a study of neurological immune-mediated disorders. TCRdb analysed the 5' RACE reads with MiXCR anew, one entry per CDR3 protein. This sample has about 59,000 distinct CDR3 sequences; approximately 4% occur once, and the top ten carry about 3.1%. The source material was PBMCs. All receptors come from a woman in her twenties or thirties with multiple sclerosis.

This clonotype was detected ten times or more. The CDR3 DNA reads as TGCAGTGCTGTACACTGGACAGAACAAGAGACCCAGTACTTC. The encoded protein is CSAVHWTEQETQYF. The chain combines TRBV20-1 with TRBJ2-5; D is perhaps TRBD1 (6 bases). This CDR3 comprises 14 residues. CDR1 is DFQATT, CDR2 SNEGSKA, per germline (reference sequence). The ends were cut back, 5 bases at V and 2 bases at J, with 15 bases in the middle.

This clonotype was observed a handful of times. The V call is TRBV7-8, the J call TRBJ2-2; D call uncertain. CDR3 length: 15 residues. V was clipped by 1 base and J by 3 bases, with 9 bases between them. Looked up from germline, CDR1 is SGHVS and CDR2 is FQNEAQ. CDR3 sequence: CASSLVRVDTGELFF. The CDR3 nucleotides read TGTGCCAGCAGCTTAGTCCGGGTCGACACCGGGGAGCTGTTTTTT. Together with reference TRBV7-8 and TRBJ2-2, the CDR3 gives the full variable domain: GAGVSQSPRYKVAKRGQDVALRCDPISGHVSLFWYQQALGQGPEFLTYFQNEAQLDKSGLPSDRFFAERPEGSVSTLKIQRTQQEDSAVYLCASSLVRVDTGELFFGEGSRLTVL.

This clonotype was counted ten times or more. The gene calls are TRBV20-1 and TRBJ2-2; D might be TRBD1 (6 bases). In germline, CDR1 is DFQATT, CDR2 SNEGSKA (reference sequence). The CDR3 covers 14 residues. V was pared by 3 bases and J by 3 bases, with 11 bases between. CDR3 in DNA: TGCAGTGCTAGGCCAGGGGTGGACACCGGGGAGCTGTTTTTT. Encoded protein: CSARPGVDTGELFF.

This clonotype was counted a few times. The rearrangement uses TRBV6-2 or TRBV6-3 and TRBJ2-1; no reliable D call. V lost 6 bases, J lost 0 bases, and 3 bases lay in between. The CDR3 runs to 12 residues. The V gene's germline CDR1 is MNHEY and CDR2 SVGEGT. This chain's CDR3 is CASRDSYNEQFF. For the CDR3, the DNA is TGTGCCAGCAGGGACTCCTACAATGAGCAGTTCTTC.

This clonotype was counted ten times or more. CDR3: CASSLGFGSAGVNEQFF. CDR3 bases: TGTGCCAGCAGCTTAGGCTTTGGGAGTGCGGGAGTTAATGAGCAGTTCTTC. The chain is built from TRBV7-2 and TRBJ2-1, with 7 bases lining up with TRBD2. Germline V gives CDR1 SGHTA, CDR2 FQGNSA. Trimming at V came to 1 base and at J to 7 bases, leaving 13 bases not matched to a gene. There are 17 residues in the CDR3.

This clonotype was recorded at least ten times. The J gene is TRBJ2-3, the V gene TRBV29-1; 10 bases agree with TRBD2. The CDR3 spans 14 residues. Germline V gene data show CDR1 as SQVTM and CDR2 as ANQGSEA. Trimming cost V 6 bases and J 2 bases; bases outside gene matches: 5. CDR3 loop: CSVRSGRATDTQYF. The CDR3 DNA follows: TGCAGCGTCCGCAGCGGGAGGGCCACAGATACGCAGTATTTT.

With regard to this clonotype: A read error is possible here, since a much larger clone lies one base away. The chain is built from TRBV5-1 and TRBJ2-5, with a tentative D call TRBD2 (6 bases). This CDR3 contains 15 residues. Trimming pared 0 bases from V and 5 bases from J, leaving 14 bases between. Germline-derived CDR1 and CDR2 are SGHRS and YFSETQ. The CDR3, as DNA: TGCGCCAGCAGCTTGGGGGACTTAGCGCGGGAGACCCAGTACTTC. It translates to CASSLGDLARETQYF.

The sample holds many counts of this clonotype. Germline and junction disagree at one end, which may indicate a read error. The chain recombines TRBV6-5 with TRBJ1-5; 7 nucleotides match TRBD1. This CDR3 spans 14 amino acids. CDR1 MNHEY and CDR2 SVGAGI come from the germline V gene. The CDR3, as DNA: TGTGCCAGCAGCCGACAGGGTGGGGATCAGCCCCAGAATTTT. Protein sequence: CASSRQGGDQPQNF.

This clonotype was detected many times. The CDR3 DNA reads TGTGCCAGCAGCTTAGGAGATTGGTTTACGGCCAAAGAGACCCAGTACTTC. It is translated as CASSLGDWFTAKETQYF. The rearrangement uses TRBV11-2 and TRBJ2-5; D uncertain. V lost 1 base, J lost 3 bases, and 18 bases lay in between. This CDR3 region has 17 residues. Germline V gene sequence: CDR1 SGHAT, CDR2 FQNNGV. Full variable domain (rest looked up from reference TRBV11-2 and TRBJ2-5): EAGVAQSPRYKIIEKRQSVAFWCNPISGHATLYWYQQILGQGPKLLIQFQNNGVVDDSQLPKDRFSAERLKGVDSTLKIQPAKLEDSAVYLCASSLGDWFTAKETQYFGPGTRLLVL.

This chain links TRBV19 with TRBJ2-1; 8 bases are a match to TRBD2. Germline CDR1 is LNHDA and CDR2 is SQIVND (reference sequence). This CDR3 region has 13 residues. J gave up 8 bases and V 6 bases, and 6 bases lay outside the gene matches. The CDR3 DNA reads TGTGCCAGTAGCCATGGACTAGCCGATGAGCAGTTCTTC. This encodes CASSHGLADEQFF.

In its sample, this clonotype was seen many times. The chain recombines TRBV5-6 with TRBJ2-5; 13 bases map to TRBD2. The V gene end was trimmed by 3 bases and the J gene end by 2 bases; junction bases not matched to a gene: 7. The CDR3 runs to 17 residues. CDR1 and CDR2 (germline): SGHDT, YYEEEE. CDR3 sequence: CASSSPTSGGKQETQYF. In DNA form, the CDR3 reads TGTGCCAGCAGCTCACCGACTAGCGGGGGGAAACAAGAGACCCAGTACTTC.

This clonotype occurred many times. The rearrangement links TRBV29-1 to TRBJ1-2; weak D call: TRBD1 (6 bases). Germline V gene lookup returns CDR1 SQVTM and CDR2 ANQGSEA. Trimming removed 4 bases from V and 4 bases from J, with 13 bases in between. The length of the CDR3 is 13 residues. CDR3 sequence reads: CSVGLQGFYGYTF. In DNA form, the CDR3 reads TGCAGCGTTGGCTTGCAGGGGTTCTATGGCTACACCTTC. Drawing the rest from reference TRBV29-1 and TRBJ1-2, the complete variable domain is SAVISQKPSRDICQRGTSLTIQCQVDSQVTMMFWYRQQPGQSLTLIATANQGSEATYESGFVIDKFPISRPNLTFSTLTVSNMSPEDSSIYLCSVGLQGFYGYTFGSGTRLTVV.

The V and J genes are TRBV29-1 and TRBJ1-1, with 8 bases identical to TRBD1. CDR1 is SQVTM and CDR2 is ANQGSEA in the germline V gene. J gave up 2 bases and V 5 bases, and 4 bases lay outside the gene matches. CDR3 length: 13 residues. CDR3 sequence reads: CSVWDRTNTEAFF. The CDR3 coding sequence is TGCAGCGTTTGGGACAGGACTAACACTGAAGCTTTCTTT.

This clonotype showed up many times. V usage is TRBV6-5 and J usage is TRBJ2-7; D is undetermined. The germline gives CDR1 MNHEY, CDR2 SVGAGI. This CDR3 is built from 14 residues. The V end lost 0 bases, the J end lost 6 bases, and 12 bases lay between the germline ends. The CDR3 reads CASSYSGWEGEQYF. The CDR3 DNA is TGTGCCAGCAGTTACTCCGGGTGGGAAGGCGAGCAGTACTTC.

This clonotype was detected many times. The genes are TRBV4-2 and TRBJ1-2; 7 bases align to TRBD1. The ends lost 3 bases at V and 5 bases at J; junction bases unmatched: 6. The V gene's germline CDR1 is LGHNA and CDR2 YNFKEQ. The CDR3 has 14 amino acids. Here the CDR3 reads CASSQPGQIYGYTF. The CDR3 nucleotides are TGTGCCAGCAGCCAGCCGGGACAGATATATGGCTACACCTTC.

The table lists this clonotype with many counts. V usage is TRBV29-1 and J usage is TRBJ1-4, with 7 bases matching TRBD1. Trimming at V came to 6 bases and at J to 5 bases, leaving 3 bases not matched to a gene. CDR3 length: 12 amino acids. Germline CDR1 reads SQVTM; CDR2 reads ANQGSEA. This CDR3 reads CSVTGRNEKLFF. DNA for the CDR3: TGCAGCGTGACAGGGAGGAATGAAAAACTGTTTTTT.

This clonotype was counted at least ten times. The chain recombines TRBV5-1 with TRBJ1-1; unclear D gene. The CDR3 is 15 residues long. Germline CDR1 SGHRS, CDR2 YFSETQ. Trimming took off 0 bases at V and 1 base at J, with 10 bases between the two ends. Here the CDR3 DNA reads TGCGCCAGCAGCTTGGACCCATCGGGGAACACTGAAGCTTTCTTT. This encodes CASSLDPSGNTEAFF.

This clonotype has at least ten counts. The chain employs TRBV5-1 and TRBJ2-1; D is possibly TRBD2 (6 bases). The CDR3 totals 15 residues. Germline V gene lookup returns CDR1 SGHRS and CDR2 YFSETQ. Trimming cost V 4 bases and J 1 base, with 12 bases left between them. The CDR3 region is CASSVTSPSYNEQFF. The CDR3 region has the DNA TGCGCCAGCAGCGTAACTAGCCCTTCCTACAATGAGCAGTTCTTC.

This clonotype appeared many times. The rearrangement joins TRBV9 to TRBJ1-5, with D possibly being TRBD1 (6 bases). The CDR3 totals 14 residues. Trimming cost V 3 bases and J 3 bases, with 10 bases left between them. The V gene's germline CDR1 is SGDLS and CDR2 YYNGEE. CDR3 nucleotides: TGTGCCAGCAGCGCAGGGGATTCCAATCAGCCCCAGCATTTT. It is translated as CASSAGDSNQPQHF.

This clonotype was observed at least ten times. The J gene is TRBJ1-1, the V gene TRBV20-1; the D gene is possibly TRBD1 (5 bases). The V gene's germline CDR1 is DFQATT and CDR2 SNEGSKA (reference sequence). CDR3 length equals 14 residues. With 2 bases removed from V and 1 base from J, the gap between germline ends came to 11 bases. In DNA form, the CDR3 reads TGCAGTGCTAGATTTCTCGGACAGAACACTGAAGCTTTCTTT. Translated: CSARFLGQNTEAFF.

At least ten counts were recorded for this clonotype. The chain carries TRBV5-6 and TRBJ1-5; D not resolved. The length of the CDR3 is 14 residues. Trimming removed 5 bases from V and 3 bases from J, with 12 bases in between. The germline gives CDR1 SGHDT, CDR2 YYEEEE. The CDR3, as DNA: TGTGCCAGCAGTTATGGACCTACCAATCAGCCCCAGCATTTT. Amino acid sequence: CASSYGPTNQPQHF.

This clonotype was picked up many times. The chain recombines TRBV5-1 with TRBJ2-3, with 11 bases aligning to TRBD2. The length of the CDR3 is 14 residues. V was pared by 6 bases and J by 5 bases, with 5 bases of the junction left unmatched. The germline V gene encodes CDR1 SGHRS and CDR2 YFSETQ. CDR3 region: CASKLAGARDTQYF. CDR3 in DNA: TGCGCCAGCAAACTAGCGGGGGCAAGAGATACGCAGTATTTT.

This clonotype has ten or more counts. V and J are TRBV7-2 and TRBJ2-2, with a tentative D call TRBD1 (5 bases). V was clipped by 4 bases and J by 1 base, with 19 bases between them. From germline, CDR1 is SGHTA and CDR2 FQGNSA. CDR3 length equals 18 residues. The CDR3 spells CASSYPPWTSRNTGELFF. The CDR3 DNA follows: TGTGCCAGCAGCTACCCGCCGTGGACATCCCGGAACACCGGGGAGCTGTTTTTT. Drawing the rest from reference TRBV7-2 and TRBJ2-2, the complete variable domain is GAGVSQSPSNKVTEKGKDVELRCDPISGHTALYWYRQSLGQGLEFLIYFQGNSAPDKSGLPSDRFSAERTGGSVSTLTIQRTQQEDSAVYLCASSYPPWTSRNTGELFFGEGSRLTVL.

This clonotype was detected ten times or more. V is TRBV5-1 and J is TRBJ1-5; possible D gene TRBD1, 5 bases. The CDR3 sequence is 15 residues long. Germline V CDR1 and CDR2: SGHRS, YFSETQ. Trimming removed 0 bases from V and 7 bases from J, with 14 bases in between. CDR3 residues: CASSLGGVVGQPQHF. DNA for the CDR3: TGCGCCAGCAGCTTGGGGGGGGTGGTAGGACAGCCCCAGCATTTT.

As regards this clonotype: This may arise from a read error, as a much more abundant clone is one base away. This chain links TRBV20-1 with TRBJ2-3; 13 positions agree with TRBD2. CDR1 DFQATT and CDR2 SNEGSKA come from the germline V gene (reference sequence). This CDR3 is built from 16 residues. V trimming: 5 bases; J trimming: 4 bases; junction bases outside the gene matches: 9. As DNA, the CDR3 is TGCAGTGCTGCGACTAGCGGGGGGATCCGGTCAGATACGCAGTATTTT. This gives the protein CSAATSGGIRSDTQYF.

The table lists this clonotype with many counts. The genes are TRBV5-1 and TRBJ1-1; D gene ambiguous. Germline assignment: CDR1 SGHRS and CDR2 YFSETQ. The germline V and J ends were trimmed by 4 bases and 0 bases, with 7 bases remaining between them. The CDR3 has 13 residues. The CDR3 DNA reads TGCGCCAGCAGCCCCCAGGTGAACACTGAAGCTTTCTTT. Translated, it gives CASSPQVNTEAFF.

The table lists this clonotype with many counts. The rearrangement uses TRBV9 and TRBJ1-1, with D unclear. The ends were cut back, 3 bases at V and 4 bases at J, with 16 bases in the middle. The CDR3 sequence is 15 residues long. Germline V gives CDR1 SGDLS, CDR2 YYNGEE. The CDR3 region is CASSASSTVGTEAFF. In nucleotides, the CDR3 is TGTGCCAGCAGCGCCTCCTCTACGGTCGGCACTGAAGCTTTCTTT.

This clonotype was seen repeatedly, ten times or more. DNA for the CDR3: TGTGCCAGCAGGCAGGGGGCTGTGAACACTGAAGCTTTCTTT. Translating gives CASRQGAVNTEAFF. The J gene is TRBJ1-1, the V gene TRBV28; 8 nucleotides align to TRBD1. The CDR3 loop spans 14 amino acids. CDR1 is MDHEN and CDR2 is SYDVKM in the germline V gene. Trimming removed 6 bases from V and 0 bases from J; junction bases left unmatched: 3.

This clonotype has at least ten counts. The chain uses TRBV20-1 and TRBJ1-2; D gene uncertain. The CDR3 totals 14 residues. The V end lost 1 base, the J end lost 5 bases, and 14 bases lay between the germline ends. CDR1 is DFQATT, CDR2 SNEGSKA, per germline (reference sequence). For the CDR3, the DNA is TGCAGTGCTAGAGTTGCTGTTAAGAAATATGGCTACACCTTC. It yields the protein CSARVAVKKYGYTF.